Presented here are 4 T cell receptor beta chains from one specimen sequenced in a study of blood T cell repertoires in COVID-19. Here immunoSEQ multiplex PCR was the method, and the copy in TCRdb shows in-frame clones only, minus some. The table lists about 250,000 clones, around 88% of them singletons. The sample comprised peripheral blood. The origin of the receptors is a man aged 35-49 years with active or convalescent COVID-19.

This clone was observed a single time. The chain joins TRBV27 to TRBJ1-1; a weak D match, TRBD1 (6 bases). V was shortened by 3 bases and J by 5 bases, with 13 bases between the two germline ends. In germline, CDR1 is MNHEY, CDR2 SMNVEV (reference sequence). The CDR3 is 14 amino acids. The CDR3 sequence is CASSFRGRQTEAFF. The CDR3 DNA reads TGTGCCAGCAGTTTCAGGGGAAGGCAGACTGAAGCTTTCTTT.

This clone has just one count. This chain links TRBV19 with TRBJ2-7, with a possible D match to TRBD1 (5 bases). Trimming removed 4 bases from V and 1 base from J, with 14 bases in between. The CDR3 is 15 amino acids. CDR1 is LNHDA and CDR2 is SQIVND in the germline V gene (reference sequence). CDR3 protein: CASSNFQTASYEQYF. The CDR3 bases are TGTGCCAGTAGTAACTTCCAGACAGCATCCTACGAGCAGTACTTC.

The table lists this clone with a few counts. The genes are TRBV6-5 and TRBJ1-5; D perhaps matches TRBD1 (5 bases). This CDR3 contains 13 residues. V lost 6 bases, J lost 5 bases, and 11 bases lay in between. Germline V gene data show CDR1 as MNHEY and CDR2 as SVGAGI. CDR3 sequence reads: CASSPDSDQPQHF. The DNA for the CDR3 is TGTGCCAGCAGCCCCGACAGCGATCAGCCCCAGCATTTT.

This chain joins TRBV19 and TRBJ2-7; D is perhaps TRBD1 (6 bases). Trimming removed 6 bases from V and 2 bases from J, with 14 bases in between. Germline CDR1 reads LNHDA; CDR2 reads SQIVND (reference sequence). This CDR3 is built from 14 residues. As DNA, the CDR3 is TGTGCCAGTAGAAATTCAGGGGCAACCTACGAGCAGTACTTC. This translates into CASRNSGATYEQYF.